Below are 14 T cell receptor beta chains sequenced from a single sample in a study of T cells in Graves' hyperthyroidism and ophthalmopathy. RNA transcripts yielded amplified TCR beta CDR3 regions. The HTBI primer set served for first-round RT-PCR of the TCR CDR3. TCRdb re-called the multiplex PCR reads through MiXCR, storing one row per CDR3 protein. The table has 300,000 to 450,000 distinct CDR3 sequences, around 13% seen once. The sample consisted of blood. These receptors were collected from a young woman with Graves' hyperthyroidism.

This clonotype was recorded many times. The CDR3 is CASSFGSNEQFF. The CDR3 DNA reads TGTGCCAGCAGCTTTGGGTCCAATGAGCAGTTCTTC. V and J are TRBV7-8 and TRBJ2-1; D is unresolved. The CDR3 loop spans 12 amino acids. V gave up 3 bases and J gave up 6 bases, with 6 bases separating them. Germline CDR1 is SGHVS and CDR2 is FQNEAQ.

This clonotype has a count of ten or more. The chain links TRBV10-3 to TRBJ2-1; D is possibly TRBD2 (7 bases). Germline CDR1 reads ENHRY; CDR2 reads SYGVKD. This CDR3 is 15 amino acids long. Trimming stripped 1 base from V and 5 bases from J, with 12 bases between. CDR3 DNA sequence: TGTGCCATCAGTGAGTGGGGGGGGGCCCACAATGAGCAGTTCTTC. Protein sequence: CAISEWGGAHNEQFF.

The chain joins TRBV5-1 to TRBJ2-5; TRBD2 matches 7 bases. This CDR3 has 14 amino acids. V was pared by 0 bases and J by 1 base, with 0 bases of the junction left unmatched. The V gene's germline CDR1 is SGHRS and CDR2 YFSETQ. For the CDR3, the DNA is TGCGCCAGCAGCTTGGGGACTAGCCAAGAGACCCAGTACTTC. It specifies CASSLGTSQETQYF.

The rearrangement joins TRBV18 to TRBJ2-6, with D possibly TRBD1 on 5 matching bases. Germline V gene data show CDR1 as KGHSH and CDR2 as LQKENI. V lost 5 bases, J lost 0 bases, and 20 bases lay in between. The CDR3 consists of 19 residues. CDR3 region: CASSAISGWIPSGANVLTF. The CDR3 DNA sequence: TGTGCCAGCTCAGCCATTTCAGGGTGGATCCCCTCTGGGGCCAACGTCCTGACTTTC.

The sample holds many counts of this clonotype. The chain couples TRBV28 to TRBJ1-2; D call uncertain. This CDR3 contains 13 residues. In germline, CDR1 is MDHEN, CDR2 SYDVKM. V was trimmed by 2 bases and J by 8 bases, leaving 12 bases between them. The CDR3 DNA is TGTGCCAGCAGTTTACCCGTGTCAGGCGGCTACACCTTC. It encodes CASSLPVSGGYTF.

CDR3 DNA sequence: TGTGCCAGCAGCCGTTTATCTGGAAACACCATATATTTT. Translating it yields CASSRLSGNTIYF. The genes are TRBV6-1 and TRBJ1-3, with D uncertain. The V end lost 6 bases, the J end lost 1 base, and 7 bases lay between the germline ends. CDR1 and CDR2 from the germline V gene are MNHNS and SASEGT. The CDR3 has 13 amino acids.

This clonotype was seen repeatedly, ten times or more. This sequence joins TRBV12-3 or TRBV12-4 and TRBJ2-2; D unresolved. The CDR3 totals 13 residues. V gave up 8 bases and J gave up 7 bases, with 14 bases separating them. The CDR3: CASGRAVGGELFF. The CDR3 region has the DNA TGTGCCAGCGGAAGGGCCGTAGGCGGGGAGCTGTTTTTT.

This clonotype was detected only a few times. V usage is TRBV4-1 and J usage is TRBJ2-1, with 14 bases aligning to TRBD2. V lost 8 bases and J lost 6; bases outside the gene matches: 3. Per germline, CDR1 MGHRA and CDR2 YSYEKL. The CDR3 extends over 14 amino acids. CDR3 sequence (DNA): TGCGCCAGCCAGGGACTAGCGGGAGCCAATGAGCAGTTCTTC. Translated, it gives CASQGLAGANEQFF.

This clonotype showed up many times. The genes are TRBV20-1 and TRBJ2-1; 8 bases fit TRBD2. The trim removed 1 base at V and 7 bases at J, leaving 9 bases unmatched. The germline V gene encodes CDR1 DFQATT and CDR2 SNEGSKA (reference sequence). This CDR3 contains 15 residues. CDR3 sequence reads: CSARAGTSEGNEQFF. CDR3 DNA: TGCAGTGCTAGAGCTGGGACTAGTGAGGGGAATGAGCAGTTCTTC.

The chain couples TRBV4-2 to TRBJ2-7; D ambiguous. CDR3 length equals 14 residues. With 1 base removed from V and 3 bases from J, the gap between germline ends came to 10 bases. The germline V gene has CDR1 LGHNA and CDR2 YNFKEQ. CDR3 DNA: TGTGCCAGCAGCCAAGGGGGAAACCTCTACGAGCAGTACTTC. Its translation: CASSQGGNLYEQYF.

This sequence joins TRBV10-1 and TRBJ2-5; unclear D gene. The CDR3 covers 14 residues. Trimming removed 3 bases from V and 5 bases from J, with 13 bases in between. The germline V gene has CDR1 WNHNN and CDR2 SYGVQD (reference sequence). As DNA, the CDR3 is TGCGCCAGCAGTGATAGTTTAATAGGGGAGACCCAGTACTTC. It specifies CASSDSLIGETQYF.

This clonotype was counted at least ten times. The chain has TRBV12-3 or TRBV12-4 and TRBJ1-2, with no clear D. The CDR3 consists of 15 residues. V was pared by 3 bases and J by 6 bases, with 17 bases between. The CDR3 region has the DNA TGTGCCAGCAGTTTCTCCGACCACGGGGTTGATGGCTACACCTTC. Protein product: CASSFSDHGVDGYTF.

This clonotype was observed a handful of times. The V and J genes are TRBV5-1 and TRBJ1-1; 9 positions match TRBD1. After removal of 4 bases from V and 5 bases from J, the junction contained 12 bases not matched to a gene. Germline V gene data show CDR1 as SGHRS and CDR2 as YFSETQ. The CDR3 is 16 amino acids. This CDR3 is CASSPGQGRLGTEAFF. CDR3 sequence (DNA): TGCGCCAGCAGCCCCGGACAGGGGCGGTTAGGGACTGAAGCTTTCTTT.

There are many counts of this clonotype. The chain employs TRBV10-3 and TRBJ1-3, with D maybe TRBD1 (6 bases). Trimming shortened V by 6 bases and J by 1 base, and 10 bases separated the two germline ends. Germline values: CDR1 ENHRY, CDR2 SYGVKD. The CDR3 is 14 residues long. The CDR3 DNA sequence: TGTGCCATCAGCCACAGGGAATCTGGAAACACCATATATTTT. This encodes CAISHRESGNTIYF.